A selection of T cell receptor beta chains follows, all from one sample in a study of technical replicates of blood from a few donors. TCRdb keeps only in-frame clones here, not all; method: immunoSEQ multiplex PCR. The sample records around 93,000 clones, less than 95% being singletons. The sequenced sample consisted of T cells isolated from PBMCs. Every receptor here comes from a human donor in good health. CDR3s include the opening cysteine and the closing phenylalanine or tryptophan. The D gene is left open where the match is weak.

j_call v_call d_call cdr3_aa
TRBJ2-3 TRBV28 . CASSLYRNTDTQYF
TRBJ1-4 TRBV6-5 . CASSSNTATNEKLFF
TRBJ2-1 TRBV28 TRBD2 CASLQGEGLVDEQFF
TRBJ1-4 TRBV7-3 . CASSLSPAGYEKLFF
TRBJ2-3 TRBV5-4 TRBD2 CASFGAGTSGFFSTDTQYF
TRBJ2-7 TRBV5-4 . CASSTEGLGTYEQYF
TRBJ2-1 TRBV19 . CASSLASRVEQFF
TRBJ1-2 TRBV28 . CASSSPGGRYGYTF
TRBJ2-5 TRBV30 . CAWTLSVQETQYF
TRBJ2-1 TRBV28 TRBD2 CASSLSAGGLNEQFF
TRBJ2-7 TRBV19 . CASSPTSSYEQYF
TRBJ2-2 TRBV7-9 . CASSLALRAGELFF
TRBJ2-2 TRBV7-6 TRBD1 CASSPKPWDSLNTGELFF
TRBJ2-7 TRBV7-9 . CASSFSGNEQYF
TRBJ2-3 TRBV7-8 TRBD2 CASRTSGSTDTQYF
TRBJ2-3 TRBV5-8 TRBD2 CASSQGTSGTDTQYF
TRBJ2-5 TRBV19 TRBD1 CASGRTGAGETQYF
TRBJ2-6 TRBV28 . CASSSYSLSGANVLTF
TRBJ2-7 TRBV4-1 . CASSQVSGSYEQYF
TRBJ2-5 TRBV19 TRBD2 CASRSLAGGETQYF
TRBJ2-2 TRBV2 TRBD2 CASIPPRAGGNTGELFF
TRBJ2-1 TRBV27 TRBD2 CASSLAGLAAPEQFF
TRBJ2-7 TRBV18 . CASSPRGHSYEQYF
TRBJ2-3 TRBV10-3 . CAIRTREDLSDTQYF
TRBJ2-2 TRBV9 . CASSVGPSGELFF
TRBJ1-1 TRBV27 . CASSIQGNTEAFF
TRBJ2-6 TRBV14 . CASLSFLGVPGANVLTF
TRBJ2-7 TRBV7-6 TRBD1 CASSSGQGTSEQYF
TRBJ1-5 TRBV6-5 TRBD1 CASMTGGGQPQHF
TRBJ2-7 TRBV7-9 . CASSLSGSSYEQYF
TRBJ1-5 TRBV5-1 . CASSLDGGGGNQPQHF
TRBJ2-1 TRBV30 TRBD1 CAWSVDRTNEQFF
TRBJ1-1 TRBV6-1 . CASSVNRIRNTEAFF
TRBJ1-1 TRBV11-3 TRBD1 CASSRTGNAEAFF
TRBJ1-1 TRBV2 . CANTATGTEAFF
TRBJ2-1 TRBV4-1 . CASSQGLADEQFF